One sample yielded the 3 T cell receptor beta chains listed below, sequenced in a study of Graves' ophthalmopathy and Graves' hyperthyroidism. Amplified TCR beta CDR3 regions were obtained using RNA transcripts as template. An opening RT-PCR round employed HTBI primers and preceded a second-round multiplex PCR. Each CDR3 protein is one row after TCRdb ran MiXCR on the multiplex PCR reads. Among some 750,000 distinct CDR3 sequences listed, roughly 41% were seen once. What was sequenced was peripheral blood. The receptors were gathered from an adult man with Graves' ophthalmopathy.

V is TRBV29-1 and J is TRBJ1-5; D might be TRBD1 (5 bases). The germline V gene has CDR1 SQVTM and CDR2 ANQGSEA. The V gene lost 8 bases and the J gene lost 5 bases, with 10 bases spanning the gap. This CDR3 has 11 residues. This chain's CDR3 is CSFGGDQPQHF. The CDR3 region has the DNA TGCAGCTTTGGGGGGGATCAGCCCCAGCATTTT. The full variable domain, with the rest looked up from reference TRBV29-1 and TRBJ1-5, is SAVISQKPSRDICQRGTSLTIQCQVDSQVTMMFWYRQQPGQSLTLIATANQGSEATYESGFVIDKFPISRPNLTFSTLTVSNMSPEDSSIYLCSFGGDQPQHFGDGTRLSIL.

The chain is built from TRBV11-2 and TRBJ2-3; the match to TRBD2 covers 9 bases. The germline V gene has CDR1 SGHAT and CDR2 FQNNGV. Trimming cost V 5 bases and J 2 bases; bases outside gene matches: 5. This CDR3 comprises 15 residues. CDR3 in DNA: TGTGCCAGCAGCCGAAGCGGGAGGCACACAGATACGCAGTATTTT. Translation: CASSRSGRHTDTQYF.

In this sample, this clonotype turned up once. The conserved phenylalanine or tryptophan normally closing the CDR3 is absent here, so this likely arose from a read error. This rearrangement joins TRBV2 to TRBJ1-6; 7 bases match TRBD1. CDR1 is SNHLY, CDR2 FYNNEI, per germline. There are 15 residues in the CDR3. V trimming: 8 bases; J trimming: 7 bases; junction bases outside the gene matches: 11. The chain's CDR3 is CASGTWTGANSPLHL. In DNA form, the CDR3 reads TGTGCCAGCGGGACCTGGACAGGAGCCAATTCACCCCTCCACCTT.